The 9 T cell receptor beta chains listed next were all sequenced from one sample in a study of post-analysis software for immune sequencing data (dated by TCRdb to the mid-2010s). Library creation used PCR. The instrument given in TCRdb is Illumina HiSeq 2500. To reduce PCR and sequencing biases, unique molecular identifiers were built into the TCR beta cDNA libraries. TCRdb trimmed public reads at Q25 via fastp, called clones via MiXCR and kept in-frame beta chains. Duplicate CDR3 protein sequences are folded into a single record with the most common DNA and genes. In this sample the table shows over 700,000 distinct CDR3 sequences, 25% to 30% of which occur a single time. About 0.5% of the sample lies in the top ten. Here is what the overall study found, with its caveats: Roughly 5 TRBV segments, including TRBV5-6, TRBV5-1 and TRBV20-1, were significantly more frequent in patients than controls.

These receptors' targets are unknown. The specimen was blood. Receptor source: a girl aged 10-17 years with multiple sclerosis.

V is TRBV28 and J is TRBJ1-5; 7 nucleotides line up with TRBD1. V gave up 6 bases and J gave up 9 bases; unmatched junction bases: 8. The CDR3 spans 13 residues. Looked up from germline, CDR1 is MDHEN and CDR2 is SYDVKM. CDR3 loop: CASRTTGARPQHF. The CDR3 DNA follows: TGTGCCAGCAGGACTACAGGGGCCAGGCCCCAGCATTTT.

This clonotype occurred a few times. The gene calls are TRBV27 and TRBJ1-2; 9 bases fit TRBD1. CDR1 is MNHEY and CDR2 is SMNVEV in the germline V gene (reference sequence). J lost 8 bases, V lost 3 bases, and 10 bases had no gene match. The CDR3 has 15 amino acids. The CDR3 coding sequence is TGTGCCAGCAGTTTTTATGGACAGGGGTTTTGGGGCTACACCTTC. As protein: CASSFYGQGFWGYTF.

This clonotype appeared a few times. CDR3: CASSKAGLTYEQYF. The CDR3 nucleotides read TGTGCCAGCAGCAAAGCTGGGCTAACCTACGAGCAGTACTTC. The chain joins TRBV21-1 to TRBJ2-7. TRBV21-1 is a pseudogene locus. CDR3 size: 14 residues.

There are a few counts of this clonotype. This chain uses TRBV2 with TRBJ1-5, with D perhaps matching TRBD1 (6 bases). Trimming cost V 2 bases and J 6 bases, with 14 bases left between them. The CDR3 has 15 amino acids. CDR1 SNHLY and CDR2 FYNNEI come from the germline V gene. CDR3 region: CASSEQGMASQPQHF. CDR3 coding DNA: TGTGCCAGCAGTGAACAGGGGATGGCGAGTCAGCCCCAGCATTTT.

This clonotype was seen a few times. The J gene is TRBJ2-1, the V gene TRBV7-2, with D hard to call. CDR1 and CDR2 from the germline V gene are SGHTA and FQGNSA. This CDR3 contains 14 residues. Trimming removed 2 bases at V and 1 base at J, with 6 bases between. The CDR3 loop is CASSLSRSYNEQFF. The DNA of the CDR3 is TGTGCCAGCAGCTTAAGCCGGTCCTACAATGAGCAGTTCTTC.

The chain recombines TRBV5-4 with TRBJ2-1, with a possible D match to TRBD1 (6 bases). The CDR3 is made up of 17 amino acids. Germline lookup yields CDR1 SGHNT and CDR2 YYREEE (reference sequence). Trimming pared 4 bases from V and 0 bases from J, leaving 17 bases between. The CDR3 reads CASSPIGLDSSYNEQFF. The CDR3 coding sequence is TGTGCCAGCAGCCCGATCGGGTTGGACAGCTCCTACAATGAGCAGTTCTTC. The whole variable domain, filled in from reference TRBV5-4 and TRBJ2-1, reads ETGVTQSPTHLIKTRGQQVTLRCSSQSGHNTVSWYQQALGQGPQFIFQYYREEENGRGNFPPRFSGLQFPNYSSELNVNALELDDSALYLCASSPIGLDSSYNEQFFGPGTRLTVL.

J is TRBJ2-1 and V is TRBV7-2; 9 bases are a match to TRBD2. V trimming: 1 base; J trimming: 4 bases; junction bases outside the gene matches: 14. The germline CDR1 and CDR2 sequences are SGHTA and FQGNSA. There are 19 residues in the CDR3. In DNA form, the CDR3 reads TGTGCCAGCAGCTTAGGGGGAGCGGGAGGCCTCCGGCCTTACAATGAGCAGTTCTTC. Amino acid sequence: CASSLGGAGGLRPYNEQFF.

The chain uses TRBV7-2 and TRBJ2-5, with TRBD2 matching 11 bases. With 2 bases clipped from V and 11 bases from J, the junction kept 13 bases outside the gene matches. There are 16 residues in the CDR3. Per the germline V gene, CDR1 is SGHTA and CDR2 is FQGNSA. The CDR3 is CASSLLAGGSYNEQYF. The DNA for the CDR3 is TGTGCCAGCAGCTTACTAGCGGGAGGTTCCTACAATGAGCAGTACTTC.

In regard to this clonotype: This may be a read error, as it is one base from a much larger clone. The chain couples TRBV7-2 to TRBJ2-7; 9 nucleotides align to TRBD2. V lost 0 bases, J lost 4 bases, and 4 bases stayed unmatched. The germline V gene encodes CDR1 SGHTA and CDR2 FQGNSA. The CDR3 is 15 residues long. The CDR3 sequence is CASSLARLAAYEQYF. The CDR3 DNA sequence: TGTGCCAGCAGCTTAGCACGACTAGCGGCATACGAGCAGTACTTC. The whole variable domain, filled in from reference TRBV7-2 and TRBJ2-7, reads GAGVSQSPSNKVTEKGKDVELRCDPISGHTALYWYRQSLGQGLEFLIYFQGNSAPDKSGLPSDRFSAERTGGSVSTLTIQRTQQEDSAVYLCASSLARLAAYEQYFGPGTRLTVT.